This T cell receptor beta chain emerged from a study of beta chain features in type 1 diabetes. Study conclusions and caveats: Comparison showed that naive, central memory and Treg TCRB repertoires appeared more similar among patients than among healthy donors. For TCRB rearrangement, an influence of HLA type remained unresolved here. Shortening that was moderate but significant affected the TCRB CDR3s of Type 1 diabetes patients in all four CD4+ subsets.

Expressed TCRB transcripts got sequenced, as all isolated RNA was reverse transcribed. Naive, central memory and regulatory T cell samples yielded about 3.9 million reads on average. Assay used: immunoSEQ multiplex PCR; TCRdb lists only in-frame clones, some missing. The sample has around 500,000 clones, about an eighth seen once. CDR3 length equals 13 residues. Germline CDR1 SGHTA, CDR2 FQGTGA. With 10 bases clipped from V and 3 bases from J, the junction kept 7 bases outside the gene matches. This clone was detected a few times. Its target is not known. The sequence came from a woman aged 18-35 years in good health. This rearrangement joins TRBV7-3 to TRBJ2-7; 9 positions match TRBD1. The specimen sequenced was naive CD4+ T cells from blood. This chain's CDR3 is CANGDREDYEQYF. CDR3 sequence (DNA): TGTGCCAACGGGGACAGGGAGGACTACGAGCAGTACTTC. The variable domain in full, completed from reference TRBV7-3 and TRBJ2-7, reads GAGVSQTPSNKVTEKGKYVELRCDPISGHTALYWYRQSLGQGPEFLIYFQGTGAADDSGLPNDRFFAVRPEGSVSTLKIQRTERGDSAVYLCANGDREDYEQYFGPGTRLTVT.